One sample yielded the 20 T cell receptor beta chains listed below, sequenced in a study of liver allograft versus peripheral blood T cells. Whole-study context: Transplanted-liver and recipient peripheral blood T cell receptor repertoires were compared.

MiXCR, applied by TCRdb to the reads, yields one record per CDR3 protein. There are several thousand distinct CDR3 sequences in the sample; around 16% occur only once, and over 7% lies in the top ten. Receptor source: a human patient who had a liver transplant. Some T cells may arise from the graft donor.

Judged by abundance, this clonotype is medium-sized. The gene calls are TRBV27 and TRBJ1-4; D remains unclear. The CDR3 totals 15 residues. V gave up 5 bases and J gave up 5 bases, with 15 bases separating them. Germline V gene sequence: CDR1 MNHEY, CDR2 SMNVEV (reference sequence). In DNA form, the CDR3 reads TGTGCCAGCAGTGGATCCCTCGGGTTCAATGAAAAACTGTTTTTT. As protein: CASSGSLGFNEKLFF.

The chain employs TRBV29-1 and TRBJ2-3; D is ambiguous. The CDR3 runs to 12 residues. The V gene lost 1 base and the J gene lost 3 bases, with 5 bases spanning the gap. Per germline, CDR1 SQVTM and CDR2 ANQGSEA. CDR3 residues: CSVEGGTDTQYF. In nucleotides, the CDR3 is TGCAGCGTTGAAGGTGGGACAGATACGCAGTATTTT.

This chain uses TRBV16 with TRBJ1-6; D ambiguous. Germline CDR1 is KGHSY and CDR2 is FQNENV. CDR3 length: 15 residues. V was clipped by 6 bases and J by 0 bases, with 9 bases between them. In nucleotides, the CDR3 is TGTGCCAGCAGGAAAGGAAGCTCCTATAATTCACCCCTCCACTTT. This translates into CASRKGSSYNSPLHF.

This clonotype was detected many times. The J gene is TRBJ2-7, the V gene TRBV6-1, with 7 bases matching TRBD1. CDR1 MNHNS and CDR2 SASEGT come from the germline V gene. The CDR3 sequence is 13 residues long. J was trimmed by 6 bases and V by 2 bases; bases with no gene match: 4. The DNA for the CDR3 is TGTGCCAGCAGTGAACAAAGGGGGCTCGAGCAGTACTTC. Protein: CASSEQRGLEQYF.

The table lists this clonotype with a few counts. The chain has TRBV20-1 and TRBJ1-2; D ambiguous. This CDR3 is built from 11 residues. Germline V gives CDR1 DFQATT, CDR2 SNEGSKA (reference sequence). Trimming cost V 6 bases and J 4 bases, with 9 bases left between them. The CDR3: CSALEGYGYTF. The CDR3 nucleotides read TGCAGTGCCTTGGAGGGCTATGGCTACACCTTC.

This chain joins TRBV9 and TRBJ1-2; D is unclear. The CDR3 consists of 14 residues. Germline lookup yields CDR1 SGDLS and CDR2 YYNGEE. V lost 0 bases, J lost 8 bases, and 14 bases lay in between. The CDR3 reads CASSVEGRAGGYTF. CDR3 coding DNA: TGTGCCAGCAGCGTAGAAGGACGCGCCGGGGGCTACACCTTC.

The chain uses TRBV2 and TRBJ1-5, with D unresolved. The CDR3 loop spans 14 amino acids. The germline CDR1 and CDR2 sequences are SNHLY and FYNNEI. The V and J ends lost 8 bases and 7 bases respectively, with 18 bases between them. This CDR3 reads CASGYARVGQPQHF. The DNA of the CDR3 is TGTGCCAGCGGGTATGCCCGTGTCGGGCAGCCCCAGCATTTT.

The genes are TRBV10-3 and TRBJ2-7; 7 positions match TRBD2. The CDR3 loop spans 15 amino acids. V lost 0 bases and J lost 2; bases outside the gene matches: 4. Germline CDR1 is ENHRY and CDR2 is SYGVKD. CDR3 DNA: TGTGCCATCAGTGAGTCCCCGGGGGGAACCTACGAGCAGTACTTC. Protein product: CAISESPGGTYEQYF.

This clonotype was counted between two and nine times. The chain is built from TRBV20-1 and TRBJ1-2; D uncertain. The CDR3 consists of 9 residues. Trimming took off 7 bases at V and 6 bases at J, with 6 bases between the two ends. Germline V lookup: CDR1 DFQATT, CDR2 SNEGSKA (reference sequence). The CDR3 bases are TGCAGTGGTTCCGATGGCTACACCTTC. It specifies CSGSDGYTF.

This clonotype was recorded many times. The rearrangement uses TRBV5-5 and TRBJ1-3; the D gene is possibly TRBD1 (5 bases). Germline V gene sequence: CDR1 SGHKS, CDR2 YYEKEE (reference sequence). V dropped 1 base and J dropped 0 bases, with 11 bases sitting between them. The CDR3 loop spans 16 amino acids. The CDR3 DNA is TGTGCCAGCAGCTTGTACCAGGGAGGCTCTGGAAACACCATATATTTT. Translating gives CASSLYQGGSGNTIYF.

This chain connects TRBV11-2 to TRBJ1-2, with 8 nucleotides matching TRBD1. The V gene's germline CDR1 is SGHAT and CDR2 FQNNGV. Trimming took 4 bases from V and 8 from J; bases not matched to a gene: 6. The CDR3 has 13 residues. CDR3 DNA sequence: TGTGCCAGCAGCTCAGGGACAGGATCCGGCTACACCTTC. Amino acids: CASSSGTGSGYTF.

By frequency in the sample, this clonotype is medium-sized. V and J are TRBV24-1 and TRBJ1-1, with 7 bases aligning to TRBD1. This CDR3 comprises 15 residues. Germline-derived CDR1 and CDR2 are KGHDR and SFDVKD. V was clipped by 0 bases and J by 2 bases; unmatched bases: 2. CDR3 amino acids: CATSDLRDRNTEAFF. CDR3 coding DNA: TGTGCCACCAGTGATTTGAGGGACAGAAACACTGAAGCTTTCTTT.

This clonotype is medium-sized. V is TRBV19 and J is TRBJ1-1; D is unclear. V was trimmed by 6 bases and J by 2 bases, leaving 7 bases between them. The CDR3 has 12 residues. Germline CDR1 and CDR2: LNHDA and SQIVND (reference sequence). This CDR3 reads CASSAINTEAFF. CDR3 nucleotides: TGTGCCAGTAGCGCTATTAACACTGAAGCTTTCTTT.

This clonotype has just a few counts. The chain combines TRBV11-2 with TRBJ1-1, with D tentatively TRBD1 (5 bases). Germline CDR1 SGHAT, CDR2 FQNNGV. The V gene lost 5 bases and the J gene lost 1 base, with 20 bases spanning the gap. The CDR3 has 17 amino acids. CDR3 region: CASSHIMGRRPNTEAFF. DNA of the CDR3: TGTGCCAGCAGCCACATTATGGGACGGCGGCCGAACACTGAAGCTTTCTTT.

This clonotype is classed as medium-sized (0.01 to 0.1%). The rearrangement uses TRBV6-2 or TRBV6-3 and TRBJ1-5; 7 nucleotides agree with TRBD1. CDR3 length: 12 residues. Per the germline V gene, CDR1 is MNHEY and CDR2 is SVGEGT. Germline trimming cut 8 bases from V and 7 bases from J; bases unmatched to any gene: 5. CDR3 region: CASGDSRQPQHF. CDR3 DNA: TGTGCCAGCGGGGACAGTCGACAGCCCCAGCATTTT.

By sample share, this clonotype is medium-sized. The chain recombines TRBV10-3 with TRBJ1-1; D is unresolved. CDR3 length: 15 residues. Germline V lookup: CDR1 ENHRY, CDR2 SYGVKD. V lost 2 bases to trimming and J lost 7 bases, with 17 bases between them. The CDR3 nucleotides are TGTGCCATCAGTGAGGGTGGGAGTGGACGGATTGAAGCTTTCTTT. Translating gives CAISEGGSGRIEAFF.

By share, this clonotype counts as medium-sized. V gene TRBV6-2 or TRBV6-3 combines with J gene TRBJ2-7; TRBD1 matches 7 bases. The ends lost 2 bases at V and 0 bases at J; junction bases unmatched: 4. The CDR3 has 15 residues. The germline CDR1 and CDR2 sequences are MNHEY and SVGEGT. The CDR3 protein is CASSYGTESSYEQYF. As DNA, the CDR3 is TGTGCCAGCAGTTACGGGACAGAGAGCTCCTACGAGCAGTACTTC.

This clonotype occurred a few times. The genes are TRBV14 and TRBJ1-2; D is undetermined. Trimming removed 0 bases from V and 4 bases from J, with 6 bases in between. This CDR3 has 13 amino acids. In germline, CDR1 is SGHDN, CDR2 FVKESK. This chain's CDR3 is CASSQDRSYGYTF. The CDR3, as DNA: TGTGCCAGCAGCCAAGATCGAAGCTATGGCTACACCTTC.

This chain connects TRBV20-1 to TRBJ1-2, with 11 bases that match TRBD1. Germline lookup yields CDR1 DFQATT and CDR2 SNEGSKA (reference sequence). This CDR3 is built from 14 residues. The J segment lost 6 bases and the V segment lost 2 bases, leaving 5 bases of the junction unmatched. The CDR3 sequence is CSARTGTGGNGYTF. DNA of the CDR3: TGCAGTGCTAGAACCGGGACAGGGGGGAATGGCTACACCTTC.

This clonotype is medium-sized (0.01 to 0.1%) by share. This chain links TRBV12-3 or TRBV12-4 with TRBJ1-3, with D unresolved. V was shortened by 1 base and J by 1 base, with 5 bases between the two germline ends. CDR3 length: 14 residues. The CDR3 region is CASSLVVSGNTIYF. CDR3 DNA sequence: TGTGCCAGCAGTTTAGTGGTGTCTGGAAACACCATATATTTT.